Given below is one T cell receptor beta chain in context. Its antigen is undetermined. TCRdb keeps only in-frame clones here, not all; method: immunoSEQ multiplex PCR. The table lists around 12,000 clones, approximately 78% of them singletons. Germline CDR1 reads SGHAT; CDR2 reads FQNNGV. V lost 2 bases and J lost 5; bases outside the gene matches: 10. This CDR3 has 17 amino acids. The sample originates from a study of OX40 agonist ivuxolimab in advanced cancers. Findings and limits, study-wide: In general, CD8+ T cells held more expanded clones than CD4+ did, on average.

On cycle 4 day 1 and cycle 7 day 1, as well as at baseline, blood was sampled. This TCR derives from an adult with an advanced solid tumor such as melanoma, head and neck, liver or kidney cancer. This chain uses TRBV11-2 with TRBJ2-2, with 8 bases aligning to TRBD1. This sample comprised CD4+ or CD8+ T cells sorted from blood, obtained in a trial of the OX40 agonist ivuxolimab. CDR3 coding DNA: TGTGCCAGCAGCTTATCAGGGCAGGGGGCTGGGACCGGGGAGCTGTTTTTT. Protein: CASSLSGQGAGTGELFF.